This TCR beta chain stems from a study of graft-versus-host responses after intestinal transplantation. Study at large: Induction with anti-thymocyte globulin, then tacrolimus and steroids for around three years, was given to all recipients. The study, taken as a whole, reports: GvH clones occurred in recipient marrow; some first appeared in ileum or blood.

Assay: immunoSEQ multiplex PCR; the TCRdb copy retains only in-frame clones and omits some. This sample has roughly 110,000 clones, with approximately 88% found just once. With regard to this clone: Its matching antigen is unknown.

This TCR derives from a human donor who was the organ donor for an intestinal transplant. Specimen: unstimulated CD4+ T cells sorted from spleen or lymph node cells, collected before transplant.

In DNA form, the CDR3 reads TGTGCCAGCAGTTCGCCGGGACGGCTAGCCAAAAACATTCAGTACTTC. Protein product: CASSSPGRLAKNIQYF. V is TRBV7-9 and J is TRBJ2-4; D may correspond to TRBD1 or TRBD2 (5 bases each). Deletions cut 6 bases from V and 0 bases from J, with 15 bases between. The germline V gene has CDR1 SEHNR and CDR2 FQNEAQ (reference sequence). There are 16 residues in the CDR3.